This T cell receptor (beta chain) was identified in a study of technical replicates of blood from a handful of donors. TCRdb's table, derived via immunoSEQ multiplex PCR, lists solely in-frame clones and lacks some. Among 83,000 or so clones listed, around nine tenths were seen once. Concerning this clone itself: Other DNA sequences in the same sample also yield this CDR3.

The CDR3 covers 13 residues. Germline-derived CDR1 and CDR2 are SGHNT and YYREEE (reference sequence). V was pared by 2 bases and J by 1 base, with 6 bases between. Material: T cells isolated from PBMCs. The receptor comes from a human donor in good health. The chain links TRBV5-4 to TRBJ1-2; TRBD1 is a possible D gene (5 bases). The CDR3 loop is CASSLDSNYGYTF. The CDR3 nucleotides read TGTGCCAGCAGCTTAGACAGTAACTATGGCTACACCTTC.